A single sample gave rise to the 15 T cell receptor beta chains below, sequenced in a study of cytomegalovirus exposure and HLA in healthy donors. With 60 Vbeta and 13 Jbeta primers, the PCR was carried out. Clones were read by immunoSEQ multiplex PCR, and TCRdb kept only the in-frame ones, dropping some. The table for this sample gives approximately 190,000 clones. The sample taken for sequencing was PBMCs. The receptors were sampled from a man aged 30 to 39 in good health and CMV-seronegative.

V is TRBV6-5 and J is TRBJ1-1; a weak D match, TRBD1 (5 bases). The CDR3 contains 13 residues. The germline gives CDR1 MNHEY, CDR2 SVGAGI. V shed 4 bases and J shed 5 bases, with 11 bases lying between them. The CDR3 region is CASSSQRQTEAFF. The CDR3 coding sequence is TGTGCCAGCAGTTCCCAACGACAGACTGAAGCTTTCTTT.

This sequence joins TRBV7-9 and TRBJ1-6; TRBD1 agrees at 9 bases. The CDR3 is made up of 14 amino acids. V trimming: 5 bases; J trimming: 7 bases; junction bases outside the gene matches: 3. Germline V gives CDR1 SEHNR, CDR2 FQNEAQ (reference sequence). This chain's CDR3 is CASSNGQGNSPLHF. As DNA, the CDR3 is TGTGCCAGCAGCAATGGACAGGGGAATTCACCCCTCCACTTT.

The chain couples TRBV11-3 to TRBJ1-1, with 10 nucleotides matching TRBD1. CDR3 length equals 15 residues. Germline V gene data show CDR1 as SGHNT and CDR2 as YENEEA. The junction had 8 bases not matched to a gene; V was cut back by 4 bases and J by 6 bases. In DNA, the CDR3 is TGTGCCAGCAGCTCCGCCGGGACAGGGGATGCTGAAGCTTTCTTT. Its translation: CASSSAGTGDAEAFF.

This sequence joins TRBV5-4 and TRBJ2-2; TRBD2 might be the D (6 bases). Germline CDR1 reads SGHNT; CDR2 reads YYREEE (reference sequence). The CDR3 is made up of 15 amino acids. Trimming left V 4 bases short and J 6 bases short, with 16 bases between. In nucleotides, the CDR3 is TGTGCCAGCAGCCCCCGGAGGGATGGGGCCGGGGAGCTGTTTTTT. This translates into CASSPRRDGAGELFF.

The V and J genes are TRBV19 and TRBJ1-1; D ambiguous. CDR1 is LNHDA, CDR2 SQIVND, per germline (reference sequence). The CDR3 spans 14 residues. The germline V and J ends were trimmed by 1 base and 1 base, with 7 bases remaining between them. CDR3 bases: TGTGCCAGTAGTATAGGACTAAAGAACACTGAAGCTTTCTTT. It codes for CASSIGLKNTEAFF.

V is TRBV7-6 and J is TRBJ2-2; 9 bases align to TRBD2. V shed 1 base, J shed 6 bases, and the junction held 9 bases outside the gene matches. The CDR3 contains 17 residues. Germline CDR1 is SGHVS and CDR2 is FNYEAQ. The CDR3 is CASSLEHSGSSPGELFF. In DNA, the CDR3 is TGTGCCAGCAGCTTAGAGCATAGCGGGAGTTCCCCCGGGGAGCTGTTTTTT.

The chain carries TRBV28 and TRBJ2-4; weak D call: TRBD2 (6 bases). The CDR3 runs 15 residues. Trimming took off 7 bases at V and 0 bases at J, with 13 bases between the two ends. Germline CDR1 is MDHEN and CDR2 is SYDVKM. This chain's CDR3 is CASNSGGIAKNIQYF. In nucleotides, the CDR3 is TGTGCCAGCAATTCGGGCGGGATAGCCAAAAACATTCAGTACTTC.

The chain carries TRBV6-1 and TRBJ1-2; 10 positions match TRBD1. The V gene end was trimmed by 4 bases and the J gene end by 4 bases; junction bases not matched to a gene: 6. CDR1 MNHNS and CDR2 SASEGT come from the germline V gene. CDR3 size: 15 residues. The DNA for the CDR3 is TGTGCCAGCAGTGTTGGACAGGGGGTTAGCTATGGCTACACCTTC. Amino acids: CASSVGQGVSYGYTF.

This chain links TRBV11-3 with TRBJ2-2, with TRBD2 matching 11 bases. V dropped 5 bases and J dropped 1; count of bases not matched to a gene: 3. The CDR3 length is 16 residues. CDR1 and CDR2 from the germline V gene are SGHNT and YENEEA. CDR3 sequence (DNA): TGTGCCAGCAGCCCGGGACTAGCGGTGAACACCGGGGAGCTGTTTTTT. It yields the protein CASSPGLAVNTGELFF.

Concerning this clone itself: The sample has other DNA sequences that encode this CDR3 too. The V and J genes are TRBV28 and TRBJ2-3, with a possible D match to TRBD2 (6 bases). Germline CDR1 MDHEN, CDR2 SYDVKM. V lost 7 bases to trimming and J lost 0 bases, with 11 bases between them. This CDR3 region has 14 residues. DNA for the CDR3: TGTGCCAGCAAGGCGGGAACTAGCACAGATACGCAGTATTTT. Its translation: CASKAGTSTDTQYF.

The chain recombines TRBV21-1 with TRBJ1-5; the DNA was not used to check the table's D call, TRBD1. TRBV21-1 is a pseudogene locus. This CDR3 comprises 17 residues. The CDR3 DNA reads TGTGCCAGCAGCAAAGCGCTTTGGCAGGGGAGAATTCAGCCCCAGCATTTT. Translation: CASSKALWQGRIQPQHF.

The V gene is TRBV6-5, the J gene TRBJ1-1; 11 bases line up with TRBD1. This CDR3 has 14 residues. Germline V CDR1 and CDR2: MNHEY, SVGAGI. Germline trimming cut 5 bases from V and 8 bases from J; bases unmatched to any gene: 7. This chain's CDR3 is CASSPRTGGREAFF. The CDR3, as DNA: TGTGCCAGCAGTCCCCGGACAGGGGGCAGGGAAGCTTTCTTT.

DNA of the CDR3: TGTGCCAGCAGCTCAGCCCTGGGACTAGGTTTTGAGCAGTTCTTC. Amino acid sequence: CASSSALGLGFEQFF. The gene calls are TRBV7-6 and TRBJ2-1, with 8 bases identical to TRBD2. CDR3 length equals 15 residues. The ends lost 4 bases at V and 9 bases at J; junction bases unmatched: 11. Germline V gene lookup returns CDR1 SGHVS and CDR2 FNYEAQ.

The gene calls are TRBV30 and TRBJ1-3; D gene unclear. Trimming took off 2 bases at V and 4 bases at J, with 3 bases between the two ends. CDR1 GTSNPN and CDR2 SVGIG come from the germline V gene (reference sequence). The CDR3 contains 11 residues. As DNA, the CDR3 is TGTGCCTGGAGTACAGGAAACACCATATATTTT. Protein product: CAWSTGNTIYF.

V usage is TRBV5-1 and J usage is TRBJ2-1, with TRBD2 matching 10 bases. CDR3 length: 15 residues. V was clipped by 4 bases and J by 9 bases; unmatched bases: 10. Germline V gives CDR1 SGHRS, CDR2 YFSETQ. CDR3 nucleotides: TGCGCCAGCAGCGTTTCTAGCGGGAGAGAAGGTGAGCAGTTCTTC. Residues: CASSVSSGREGEQFF.